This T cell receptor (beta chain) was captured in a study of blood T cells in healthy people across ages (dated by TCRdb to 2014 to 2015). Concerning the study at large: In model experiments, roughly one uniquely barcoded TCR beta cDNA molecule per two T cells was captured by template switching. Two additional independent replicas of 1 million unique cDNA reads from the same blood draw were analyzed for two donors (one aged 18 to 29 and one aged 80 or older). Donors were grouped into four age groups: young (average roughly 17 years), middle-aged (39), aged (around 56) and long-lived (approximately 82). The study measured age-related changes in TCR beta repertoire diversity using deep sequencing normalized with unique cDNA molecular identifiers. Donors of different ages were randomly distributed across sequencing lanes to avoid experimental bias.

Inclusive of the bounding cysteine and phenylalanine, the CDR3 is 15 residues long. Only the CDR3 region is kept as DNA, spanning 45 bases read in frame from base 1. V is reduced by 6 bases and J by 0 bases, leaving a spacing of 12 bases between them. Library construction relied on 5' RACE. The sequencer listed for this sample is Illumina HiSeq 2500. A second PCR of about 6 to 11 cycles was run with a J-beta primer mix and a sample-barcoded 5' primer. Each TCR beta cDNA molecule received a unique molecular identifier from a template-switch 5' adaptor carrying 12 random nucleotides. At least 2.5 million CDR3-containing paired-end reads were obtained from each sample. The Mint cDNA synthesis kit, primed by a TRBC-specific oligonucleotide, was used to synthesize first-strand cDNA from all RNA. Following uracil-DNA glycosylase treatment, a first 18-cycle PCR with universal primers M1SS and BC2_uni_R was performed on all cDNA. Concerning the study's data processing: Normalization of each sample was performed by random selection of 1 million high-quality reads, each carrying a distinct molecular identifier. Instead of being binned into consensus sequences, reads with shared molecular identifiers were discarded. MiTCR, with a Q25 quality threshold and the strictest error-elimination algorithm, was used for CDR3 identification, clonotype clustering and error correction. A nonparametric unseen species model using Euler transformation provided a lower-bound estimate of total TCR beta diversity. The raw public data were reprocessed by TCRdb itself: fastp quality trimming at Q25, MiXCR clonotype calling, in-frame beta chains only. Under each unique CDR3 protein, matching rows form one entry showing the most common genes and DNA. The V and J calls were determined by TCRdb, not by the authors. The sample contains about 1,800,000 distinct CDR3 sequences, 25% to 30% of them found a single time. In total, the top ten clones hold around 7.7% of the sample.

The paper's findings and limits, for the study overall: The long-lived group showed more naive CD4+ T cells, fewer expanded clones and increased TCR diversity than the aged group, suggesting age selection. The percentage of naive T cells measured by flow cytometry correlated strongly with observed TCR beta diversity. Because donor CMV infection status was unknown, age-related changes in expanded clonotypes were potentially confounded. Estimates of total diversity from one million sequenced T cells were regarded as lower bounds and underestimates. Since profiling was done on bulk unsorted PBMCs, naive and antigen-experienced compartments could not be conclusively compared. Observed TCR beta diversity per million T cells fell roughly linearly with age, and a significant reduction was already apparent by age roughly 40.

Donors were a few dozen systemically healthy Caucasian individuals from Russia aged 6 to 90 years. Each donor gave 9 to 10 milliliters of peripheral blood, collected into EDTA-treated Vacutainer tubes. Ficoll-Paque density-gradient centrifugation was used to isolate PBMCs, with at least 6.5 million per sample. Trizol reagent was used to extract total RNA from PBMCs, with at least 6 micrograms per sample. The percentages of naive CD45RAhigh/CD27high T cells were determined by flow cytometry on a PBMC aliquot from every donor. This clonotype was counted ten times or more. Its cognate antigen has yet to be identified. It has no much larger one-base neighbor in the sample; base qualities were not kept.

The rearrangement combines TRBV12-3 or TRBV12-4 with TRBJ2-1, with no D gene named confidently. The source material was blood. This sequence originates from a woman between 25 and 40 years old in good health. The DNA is TGTGCCAGCAGGATGGGTACGGGCTCCTACAATGAGCAGTTCTTC. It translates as CASRMGTGSYNEQFF.